The present entry profiles one TCR beta chain with its context. The target antigen is unknown. For repertoire sequencing, the TCR beta CDR3 regions were amplified from RNA transcripts. First-round RT-PCR employed HTBI primers, with a second-round multiplex PCR after it. Each CDR3 protein gets one entry after TCRdb re-called the multiplex PCR reads with MiXCR. The repertoire has almost 400,000 distinct CDR3 sequences, 15% to 20% of them found once; the top ten carry approximately 1.4%. The data were taken from a study of Graves' ophthalmopathy and Graves' hyperthyroidism. General study findings and limits: Most thyroid-expanded clonotypes exceeding 0.001 frequency were also found in blood.

V lost 3 bases and J lost 7, with 7 bases in between. Germline loops: CDR1 LNHDA, CDR2 SQIVND (reference sequence). The length of the CDR3 is 11 residues. Researchers turned away patients with other autoimmune diseases, uncontrolled infections, pregnancy or lactation. Patients were diagnosed from clinical symptoms, serum thyroxine, TRAb, thyroid ultrasound and orbital computed tomography. The PBMCs originated from more than 8 ml of fresh peripheral blood. The receptor comes from a woman aged 18-29 years with Graves' ophthalmopathy. This chain links TRBV19 with TRBJ2-7; D not resolved. Specimen: peripheral blood. CDR3 in amino acids: CASSISREQYF. Written as DNA, the CDR3 is TGTGCCAGTAGTATCTCGAGGGAGCAGTACTTC.